These T cell receptor beta chains were read from a single sample in a study of blood T cell repertoires in COVID-19. Clones were sequenced by immunoSEQ multiplex PCR, and TCRdb holds only the in-frame ones, with some missing. Of about 90,000 clones in the sample, 91% were seen once. Sequencing was carried out using peripheral blood. The receptors stem from a human donor with active COVID-19. The donor label of this sample is uncertain. The CDR3 runs from the conserved cysteine through the conserved F or W. The order of the fields is J gene, V gene, D gene, CDR3 protein, CDR3 DNA. A D gene is named only where the DNA matches it firmly.

j_gene: TRBJ2-1
v_gene: TRBV15
d_gene: .
CDR3aa: CATSLIGWGRTYNEQFF
CDR3nt: TGTGCCACCAGCCTTATCGGGTGGGGGCGTACATACAATGAGCAGTTCTTC

j_gene: TRBJ2-7
v_gene: TRBV6-5
d_gene: TRBD1
CDR3aa: CASRLTGVPYEQYF
CDR3nt: TGTGCCAGCAGACTCACAGGGGTTCCTTACGAGCAGTACTTC

j_gene: TRBJ2-2
v_gene: TRBV19
d_gene: TRBD1
CDR3aa: CASSMGQLAGELFF
CDR3nt: TGTGCCAGTAGTATGGGACAGTTGGCCGGGGAGCTGTTTTTT

j_gene: TRBJ2-3
v_gene: TRBV5-1
d_gene: .
CDR3aa: CASSLAGDYTDTQYF
CDR3nt: TGCGCCAGCAGCTTGGCCGGTGACTACACAGATACGCAGTATTTT

j_gene: TRBJ2-7
v_gene: TRBV6-2/TRBV6-3
d_gene: TRBD2
CDR3aa: CASSFAGGYEQYF
CDR3nt: TGTGCCAGCAGTTTTGCGGGGGGCTACGAGCAGTACTTC

j_gene: TRBJ1-2
v_gene: TRBV29-1
d_gene: .
CDR3aa: CSTLLGGDYGYTF
CDR3nt: TGCAGCACCTTGCTCGGGGGGGATTATGGCTACACCTTC

j_gene: TRBJ2-2
v_gene: TRBV6-1
d_gene: .
CDR3aa: CASSEFPGQNTGELFF
CDR3nt: TGTGCCAGCAGTGAATTCCCGGGACAAAACACCGGGGAGCTGTTTTTT

j_gene: TRBJ2-3
v_gene: TRBV4-1
d_gene: .
CDR3aa: CASSQVLVTDTQYF
CDR3nt: TGCGCCAGCAGCCAAGTACTAGTTACAGATACGCAGTATTTT

j_gene: TRBJ1-1
v_gene: TRBV12-3/TRBV12-4
d_gene: .
CDR3aa: CASSIHMNTEAFF
CDR3nt: TGTGCCAGCAGCATTCACATGAACACTGAAGCTTTCTTT

j_gene: TRBJ1-6
v_gene: TRBV13
d_gene: .
CDR3aa: CASRARQGHSPLHF
CDR3nt: TGTGCCAGCCGAGCCCGGCAGGGGCATTCACCCCTCCACTTT

j_gene: TRBJ2-1
v_gene: TRBV5-1
d_gene: TRBD2
CDR3aa: CASSELAGNNEQFF
CDR3nt: TGCGCCAGCAGCGAACTAGCGGGGAACAATGAGCAGTTCTTC

j_gene: TRBJ2-5
v_gene: TRBV5-1
d_gene: TRBD1
CDR3aa: CASSLDRGEETQYF
CDR3nt: TGCGCCAGCAGCCTGGACAGGGGGGAAGAGACCCAGTACTTC

j_gene: TRBJ2-7
v_gene: TRBV5-6
d_gene: .
CDR3aa: CASSLTGQSYEQYF
CDR3nt: TGTGCCAGCAGCTTGACAGGACAGTCCTACGAGCAGTACTTC

j_gene: TRBJ2-1
v_gene: TRBV10-2
d_gene: .
CDR3aa: CASSESRAGNEQFF
CDR3nt: TGCGCCAGCAGTGAGTCGAGGGCGGGGAATGAGCAGTTCTTC

j_gene: TRBJ1-3
v_gene: TRBV5-1
d_gene: .
CDR3aa: CASSSTVTSGNTIYF
CDR3nt: TGCGCCAGCAGCTCGACAGTGACCTCTGGAAACACCATATATTTT

j_gene: TRBJ2-7
v_gene: TRBV6-5
d_gene: .
CDR3aa: CASSLGVYEQYF
CDR3nt: TGTGCCAGCAGCCTAGGGGTCTACGAGCAGTACTTC

j_gene: TRBJ2-5
v_gene: TRBV7-2
d_gene: .
CDR3aa: CASSLQGQETQYF
CDR3nt: TGTGCCAGCAGCTTACAGGGGCAAGAGACCCAGTACTTC

j_gene: TRBJ2-5
v_gene: TRBV11-2
d_gene: TRBD2
CDR3aa: CASSQTRTSGRQETQYF
CDR3nt: TGTGCCAGCAGCCAAACCCGGACTAGCGGACGTCAAGAGACCCAGTACTTC

j_gene: TRBJ2-4
v_gene: TRBV28
d_gene: TRBD1
CDR3aa: CASFNRGGNIQYF
CDR3nt: TGTGCCAGCTTTAACAGGGGCGGAAACATTCAGTACTTC

j_gene: TRBJ2-3
v_gene: TRBV7-3
d_gene: .
CDR3aa: CASSLKGFGGQRFTDTQYF
CDR3nt: TGTGCCAGCAGCTTAAAGGGTTTCGGTGGACAGAGATTCACAGATACGCAGTATTTT

j_gene: TRBJ2-7
v_gene: TRBV6-2/TRBV6-3
d_gene: .
CDR3aa: CASSVHGEQYF
CDR3nt: TGTGCCAGCAGTGTCCACGGGGAGCAGTACTTC

j_gene: TRBJ2-7
v_gene: TRBV9
d_gene: .
CDR3aa: CASSGQLDEQYF
CDR3nt: TGTGCCAGCAGTGGACAGCTAGACGAGCAGTACTTC

j_gene: TRBJ2-5
v_gene: TRBV5-4
d_gene: .
CDR3aa: CASSTGSLRGGEETQYF
CDR3nt: TGTGCCAGCAGCACAGGTAGTCTGAGGGGGGGCGAGGAGACCCAGTACTTC

j_gene: TRBJ1-1
v_gene: TRBV7-8
d_gene: TRBD1
CDR3aa: CASSWPGTGVGNTEAFF
CDR3nt: TGTGCCAGCAGCTGGCCTGGGACAGGGGTTGGGAACACTGAAGCTTTCTTT

j_gene: TRBJ1-5
v_gene: TRBV7-9
d_gene: .
CDR3aa: CASSLAGSAGNQPQHF
CDR3nt: TGTGCCAGCAGCTTAGCCGGGTCGGCGGGCAATCAGCCCCAGCATTTT

j_gene: TRBJ1-5
v_gene: TRBV19
d_gene: .
CDR3aa: CASSPTQYSNQPQHF
CDR3nt: TGTGCCAGTAGCCCGACACAATATAGCAATCAGCCCCAGCATTTT

j_gene: TRBJ2-7
v_gene: TRBV6-6
d_gene: TRBD2
CDR3aa: CASSRSGGAYEQYF
CDR3nt: TGTGCCAGCAGTCGGAGCGGGGGGGCCTACGAGCAGTACTTC

j_gene: TRBJ1-5
v_gene: TRBV19
d_gene: .
CDR3aa: CASSTQGGVSNQPQHF
CDR3nt: TGTGCCAGTAGTACCCAGGGTGGAGTTAGCAATCAGCCCCAGCATTTT

j_gene: TRBJ2-7
v_gene: TRBV7-2
d_gene: TRBD1
CDR3aa: CASRSMTGGSGEQYF
CDR3nt: TGTGCCAGCAGATCGATGACAGGGGGATCCGGCGAGCAGTACTTC

j_gene: TRBJ2-7
v_gene: TRBV23-1
d_gene: .
CDR3aa: CASSHRSGRGAYEQYF
CDR3nt: TGCGCCAGCAGTCATCGTTCAGGCAGGGGGGCCTACGAGCAGTACTTC

j_gene: TRBJ2-3
v_gene: TRBV9
d_gene: .
CDR3aa: CASSVVGANTDTQYF
CDR3nt: TGTGCCAGCAGCGTGGTAGGGGCGAACACAGATACGCAGTATTTT

j_gene: TRBJ2-7
v_gene: TRBV6-2/TRBV6-3
d_gene: TRBD2
CDR3aa: CASSQGAGAFSEQYF
CDR3nt: TGTGCCAGCAGTCAGGGAGCGGGGGCCTTCAGCGAGCAGTACTTC

j_gene: TRBJ2-7
v_gene: TRBV7-7
d_gene: TRBD1
CDR3aa: CASSQGPPDRGHEQYF
CDR3nt: TGTGCTAGCAGCCAGGGACCTCCGGACAGGGGACACGAGCAGTACTTC